A single T cell receptor beta chain is shown here with its context. In the CD4+ fraction, cells were divided into CD45RA+ naive and CD45RA-negative memory subsets. This specimen comes from a study of shared clonotypes between healthy human individuals. In replicate PCRs of sorted subsets, 150 to 200 ng DNA, some 28,000 T cell genomes, was used. Clones were read by immunoSEQ multiplex PCR, and TCRdb kept only the in-frame ones, dropping some. Of more than 900,000 clones in the sample, about 84% were seen once. Material for sequencing was memory CD4+ T cells from PBMCs. Subset reported: CD45RA-negative fraction. This TCR derives from a man in his late teens or twenties in good health. Some clones in this sample may be carry-over from other donors' samples.

The CDR3 region is CASSLSRAQDYEQYF. The CDR3 coding sequence is TGTGCCAGCAGTTTATCCCGGGCCCAGGACTACGAGCAGTACTTC. The J gene is TRBJ2-7, the V gene TRBV28; D remains ambiguous. Germline V gene sequence: CDR1 MDHEN, CDR2 SYDVKM. The germline V and J ends were trimmed by 1 base and 3 bases, with 13 bases remaining between them. The CDR3 loop spans 15 amino acids.